These 8 T cell receptor beta chains share one sample of origin, sequenced in a study of T cells after yellow fever vaccination. TCRdb processed the 5' RACE reads anew with MiXCR; each CDR3 protein has one entry. The sample records about 340,000 distinct CDR3 sequences, 8.5% to 9% being singletons. Sequenced material: PBMCs, taken on the day of the first yellow fever vaccination. The source of these receptors is a man aged 18 to 30 who received the YFV17D yellow fever vaccine.

The chain couples TRBV4-1 to TRBJ2-2; maybe TRBD2 (6 bases). Germline values: CDR1 MGHRA, CDR2 YSYEKL. V was cut by 4 bases and J by 6 bases, with 12 bases left in between. The CDR3 contains 14 residues. The CDR3 DNA follows: TGCGCCAGCAGCCCTCAATGGGGGGCCGGGGAGCTGTTTTTT. Amino acids: CASSPQWGAGELFF.

The rearrangement uses TRBV3-1 and TRBJ2-3, with TRBD1 as a possible D gene (5 bases). From germline, CDR1 is LGHDT and CDR2 YNNKEL (reference sequence). The CDR3 is 15 amino acids. Trimming removed 3 bases from V and 8 bases from J, with 18 bases in between. The CDR3 bases are TGTGCCAGCAGCCAGGGCCCCCAAGGGGCTGGTACGCAGTATTTT. Its translation is CASSQGPQGAGTQYF.

The genes are TRBV20-1 and TRBJ2-1; the match to TRBD2 covers 7 bases. J gave up 10 bases and V 1 base, and 7 bases lay outside the gene matches. Germline CDR1 is DFQATT and CDR2 is SNEGSKA (reference sequence). The CDR3 length is 13 residues. The CDR3: CSARGASGYEQFF. CDR3 in DNA: TGCAGTGCTAGAGGGGCTAGCGGTTACGAGCAGTTCTTC.

In nucleotides, the CDR3 is TGCGCCAGCAGCTTAGAGGAATCCTCTGGAAACACCATATATTTT. Its translation is CASSLEESSGNTIYF. The chain links TRBV5-1 to TRBJ1-3; no clear D. V lost 2 bases, J lost 0 bases, and 9 bases lay in between. This CDR3 has 15 amino acids. Germline CDR1 reads SGHRS; CDR2 reads YFSETQ.

This clonotype was detected only a few times. V and J are TRBV24-1 and TRBJ1-5, with TRBD1 as a possible D gene (6 bases). The CDR3 loop spans 16 amino acids. Germline V gene data show CDR1 as KGHDR and CDR2 as SFDVKD. V shed 3 bases and J shed 1 base, with 12 bases lying between them. The CDR3: CATSDNREISNQPQHF. The CDR3 DNA reads TGTGCCACCAGTGATAACAGGGAGATCAGCAATCAGCCCCAGCATTTT.

The V call is TRBV20-1, the J call TRBJ2-7; 9 bases are shared with TRBD1. The CDR3 extends over 14 amino acids. The V and J ends lost 2 bases and 6 bases, in that order; junction bases with no gene match: 8. CDR1 and CDR2 (germline): DFQATT, SNEGSKA (reference sequence). CDR3 nucleotide sequence: TGCAGTGCTAGATCTCGGGACAGGGCAGGCGAGCAGTACTTC. Its translation: CSARSRDRAGEQYF.

This clonotype has ten or more counts. This sequence joins TRBV4-3 and TRBJ2-1, with 12 bases matching TRBD2. This CDR3 comprises 18 residues. Germline trimming cut 2 bases from V and 7 bases from J; bases unmatched to any gene: 12. Per the germline V gene, CDR1 is LGHNA and CDR2 is YSLEER. This CDR3 is CASSQPVPGLAGDNEQFF. The CDR3 DNA sequence: TGCGCCAGCAGCCAACCCGTACCGGGACTAGCGGGTGATAATGAGCAGTTCTTC.

The CDR3: CASRRLAGGSDEQFF. The CDR3 region has the DNA TGTGCCAGCAGGCGTCTAGCGGGGGGGAGCGATGAGCAGTTCTTC. The chain combines TRBV6-2 or TRBV6-3 with TRBJ2-1, with 12 bases identical to TRBD2. Trimming cost V 6 bases and J 8 bases; bases outside gene matches: 8. This CDR3 is 15 amino acids long. CDR1 is MNHEY, CDR2 SVGEGT, per germline.